This TCR beta chain came from a study of monozygotic twins with inflammatory bowel disease. Overall study results and limits: Relative to healthy twins, IBD patients had fewer clonotypes in common with others, a gap that was especially apparent with disease activity.

TCR libraries each used approximately 4,000 ng of total RNA. With the 5' RACE reads reprocessed, TCRdb shows one record per CDR3 protein and no DNA. With under 45,000 distinct CDR3 sequences in the sample, the ten largest clones hold 5% to 6%. As to this clonotype: Its specificity is unknown.

The CDR3 loop spans 16 amino acids. Germline loops: CDR1 MNHEY, CDR2 SVGAGI. The sequencing input was blood. The chain combines TRBV6-5 with TRBJ2-1; the TRBD1 assignment by TCRdb is unverifiable without DNA. The clonotype was recovered from a human donor with ulcerative colitis or Crohn's disease, or a healthy co-twin of an affected twin (not recorded which). This CDR3 is CASSSSDGGTYNEQFF.